The rows below give T cell receptor beta chains drawn from one sample of a study of blood T cell repertoires in COVID-19. The assay was immunoSEQ multiplex PCR, and TCRdb's table has in-frame clones only and misses some. This sample carries approximately 140,000 clones, roughly 84% of them seen once, and the ten largest clones take 1.4% to 1.5%. The sequenced material came from peripheral blood. The origin of the receptors is a man in his 60s with acute or convalescent COVID-19. Both conserved end residues are part of each CDR3. A D gene is named only where the DNA matches it firmly. Where a row states a size, it is once, few, many or the class of an expanded clone; other rows omit it.

size,V,J,D,CDR3,DNA
NA,TRBV7-2,TRBJ1-3,NA,CASSSRLVRGNTIYF,TGTGCCAGCAGCTCCCGTCTGGTGAGGGGAAACACCATATATTTT
NA,TRBV3-1/TRBV3-2,TRBJ1-1,NA,CASSRGGTEAFF,TGTGCCAGCAGCCGAGGGGGCACTGAAGCTTTCTTT
few,TRBV5-1,TRBJ1-6,TRBD1,CASSLEVPGQGGHSPLHF,TGCGCCAGCAGCTTGGAGGTCCCGGGACAGGGGGGCCATTCACCCCTCCACTTT
NA,TRBV27,TRBJ1-2,TRBD1,CASSLNRGRPHTF,TGTGCCAGCAGTTTAAACAGGGGGAGGCCACACACCTTC
NA,TRBV19,TRBJ2-7,TRBD2,CASRGGANPYEQYF,TGTGCCAGTAGGGGAGGGGCCAACCCCTACGAGCAGTACTTC
NA,TRBV5-1,TRBJ2-3,TRBD2,CASSSGGRRDSDTQYF,TGCGCCAGCAGCTCGGGGGGGCGAAGGGATTCAGATACGCAGTATTTT
NA,TRBV25-1,TRBJ1-1,NA,CASSGYDSLNTEAFF,TGTGCCAGCAGTGGGTATGACAGCCTAAACACTGAAGCTTTCTTT
few,TRBV11-3,TRBJ2-7,TRBD2,CARSRLAGKYEQYF,TGTGCCAGGAGCCGACTAGCGGGAAAATACGAGCAGTACTTC
NA,TRBV19,TRBJ2-3,TRBD1,CASSSGTDPTDTQYF,TGTGCCAGTAGTTCCGGGACAGACCCCACAGATACGCAGTATTTT
NA,TRBV29-1,TRBJ2-7,TRBD2,CSAIQGLAGPYEQYF,TGCAGCGCTATACAGGGACTAGCGGGTCCCTACGAGCAGTACTTC
once,TRBV20-1,TRBJ2-1,TRBD2,CSASSGRQFF,TGCAGTGCTTCTAGCGGGAGGCAGTTCTTC
NA,TRBV19,TRBJ1-5,TRBD1,CASRAGTGGNQPQHF,TGTGCCAGTAGGGCCGGGACAGGGGGAAATCAGCCCCAGCATTTT
NA,TRBV5-8,TRBJ2-3,NA,CASSRTVHFDSSTDTQYF,TGTGCCAGCAGCCGGACAGTTCACTTCGACTCTAGCACAGATACGCAGTATTTT
once,TRBV5-1,TRBJ2-1,NA,CASSLGTAGYNEQFF,TGCGCCAGCAGCCTCGGGACGGCGGGATACAATGAGCAGTTCTTC
NA,TRBV6-5,TRBJ1-3,NA,CASSTGNTIYF,TGTGCCAGCAGCACTGGAAACACCATATATTTT
NA,TRBV6-5,TRBJ1-2,NA,CASSYRSGGSYGYTF,TGTGCCAGCAGTTACCGTTCCGGGGGGTCCTATGGCTACACCTTC
NA,TRBV21-1,TRBJ2-1,NA,CASSKTAPGLAGLEQFF,TGTGCCAGCAGCAAAACGGCCCCGGGACTAGCGGGACTTGAGCAGTTCTTC
NA,TRBV5-1,TRBJ1-1,TRBD1,CASSSRDRGEQDEAFF,TGCGCCAGCAGCTCCCGGGACAGGGGAGAACAAGATGAAGCTTTCTTT